What follows are 8 T cell receptor beta chains derived from one specimen sequenced in a study of T cell changes during pregnancy in multiple sclerosis. Clones were sequenced by immunoSEQ multiplex PCR, and TCRdb holds only the in-frame ones, with some missing. The table shows more than 40,000 clones, with around nine tenths occurring only once. The sequences come from CD8+ T cells from peripheral blood mononuclear cells, collected in the third trimester of pregnancy. The receptor set was obtained from a female donor with multiple sclerosis, enrolled in a pregnancy study.

The gene calls are TRBV19 and TRBJ2-1; 10 positions agree with TRBD2. Trimming took 5 bases from V and 15 from J; bases not matched to a gene: 10. Per the germline V gene, CDR1 is LNHDA and CDR2 is SQIVND (reference sequence). The CDR3 covers 13 residues. The DNA of the CDR3 is TGTGCCAGTAGTCCGGGGACTAGCGATCGGCGGTTCTTC. Protein: CASSPGTSDRRFF.

In its sample, this clone ranks as medium-sized (0.01 to 0.1%). The chain has TRBV15 and TRBJ1-6; D is unresolved. V dropped 0 bases and J dropped 9 bases, with 9 bases sitting between them. The CDR3 has 14 residues. The V gene's germline CDR1 is LNHNV and CDR2 YYDKDF (reference sequence). CDR3 amino acids: CATSRDQEGSPLHF. CDR3 coding DNA: TGTGCCACCAGCAGAGATCAGGAGGGTTCACCCCTCCACTTT. Supplemented by reference TRBV15 and TRBJ1-6, the full variable domain reads DAMVIQNPRYQVTQFGKPVTLSCSQTLNHNVMYWYQQKSSQAPKLLFHYYDKDFNNEADTPDNFQSRRPNTSFCFLDIRSPGLGDTAMYLCATSRDQEGSPLHFGNGTRLTVT.

This sequence joins TRBV7-3 and TRBJ2-5, with D possibly matching TRBD2 (6 bases). The CDR3 consists of 15 residues. Germline V gives CDR1 SGHTA, CDR2 FQGTGA. V gave up 4 bases and J gave up 4 bases, with 16 bases separating them. The CDR3 bases are TGTGCCAGCAGCTCCGGACTGGGGCGGGGAGAGACCCAGTACTTC. Translation gives CASSSGLGRGETQYF.

The chain is built from TRBV11-3 and TRBJ2-3; D unclear. The CDR3 is 12 residues long. Germline CDR1 and CDR2: SGHNT and YENEEA. The V and J ends lost 8 bases and 6 bases respectively, with 12 bases between them. The CDR3, as DNA: TGTGCCAGCGCCGCGGAGTTGGATACGCAGTATTTT. It yields the protein CASAAELDTQYF.

This chain links TRBV18 with TRBJ2-7; D unresolved. CDR3 size: 14 residues. Trimming took off 2 bases at V and 2 bases at J, with 10 bases between the two ends. Germline V gives CDR1 KGHSH, CDR2 LQKENI. CDR3 DNA: TGTGCCAGCTCACCAGAAACGGGTACCTACGAGCAGTACTTC. Protein sequence: CASSPETGTYEQYF. Combining the CDR3 with reference TRBV18 and TRBJ2-7 gives the whole variable domain NAGVMQNPRHLVRRRGQEARLRCSPMKGHSHVYWYRQLPEEGLKFMVYLQKENIIDESGMPKERFSAEFPKEGPSILRIQQVVRGDSAAYFCASSPETGTYEQYFGPGTRLTVT.

This rearrangement joins TRBV6-1 to TRBJ2-1, with 7 bases lining up with TRBD2. In germline, CDR1 is MNHNS, CDR2 SASEGT. This CDR3 has 16 amino acids. V trimming: 2 bases; J trimming: 6 bases; junction bases outside the gene matches: 10. The chain's CDR3 is CASSEWIGGGVNEQFF. The CDR3 nucleotides read TGTGCCAGCAGTGAATGGATTGGCGGGGGTGTCAATGAGCAGTTCTTC.

The J gene is TRBJ2-3, the V gene TRBV27, with 9 bases fitting TRBD2. After removal of 9 bases from V and 8 bases from J, the junction contained 12 bases not matched to a gene. The CDR3 is made up of 14 amino acids. The germline gives CDR1 MNHEY, CDR2 SMNVEV (reference sequence). The CDR3 region is CASLKTSGMGTQYF. In nucleotides, the CDR3 is TGTGCCAGTTTGAAGACTAGCGGTATGGGTACGCAGTATTTT.

The chain links TRBV30 to TRBJ2-5; 7 nucleotides line up with TRBD2. Germline values: CDR1 GTSNPN, CDR2 SVGIG (reference sequence). This CDR3 contains 15 residues. J was trimmed by 0 bases and V by 2 bases; bases with no gene match: 6. The CDR3 DNA follows: TGTGCCTGGAGTATAACTAGCGTCAACCAAGAGACCCAGTACTTC. Protein sequence: CAWSITSVNQETQYF.